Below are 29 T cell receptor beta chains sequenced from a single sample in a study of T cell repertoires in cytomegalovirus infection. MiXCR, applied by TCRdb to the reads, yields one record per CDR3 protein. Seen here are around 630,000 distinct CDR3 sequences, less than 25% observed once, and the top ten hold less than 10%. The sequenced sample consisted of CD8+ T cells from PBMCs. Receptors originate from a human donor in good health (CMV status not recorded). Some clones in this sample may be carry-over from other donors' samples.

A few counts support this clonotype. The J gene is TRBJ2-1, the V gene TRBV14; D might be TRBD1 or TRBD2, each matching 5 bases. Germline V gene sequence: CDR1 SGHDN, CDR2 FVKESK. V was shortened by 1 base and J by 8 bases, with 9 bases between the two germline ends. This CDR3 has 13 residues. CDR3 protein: CASSQGGGHEQFF. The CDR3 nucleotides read TGTGCCAGCAGCCAAGGGGGCGGGCATGAGCAGTTCTTC. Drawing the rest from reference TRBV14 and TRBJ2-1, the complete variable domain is EAGVTQFPSHSVIEKGQTVTLRCDPISGHDNLYWYRRVMGKEIKFLLHFVKESKQDESGMPNNRFLAERTGGTYSTLKVQPAELEDSGVYFCASSQGGGHEQFFGPGTRLTVL.

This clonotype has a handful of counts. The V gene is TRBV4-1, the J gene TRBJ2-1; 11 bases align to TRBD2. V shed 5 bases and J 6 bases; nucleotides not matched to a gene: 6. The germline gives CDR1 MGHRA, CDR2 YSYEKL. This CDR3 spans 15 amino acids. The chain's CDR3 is CASSYLAGGSNEQFF. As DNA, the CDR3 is TGCGCCAGCAGCTACCTAGCGGGGGGCTCCAATGAGCAGTTCTTC.

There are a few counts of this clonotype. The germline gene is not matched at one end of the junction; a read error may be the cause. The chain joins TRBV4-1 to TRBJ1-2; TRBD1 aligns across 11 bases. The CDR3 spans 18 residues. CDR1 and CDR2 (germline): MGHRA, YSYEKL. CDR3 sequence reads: CASSQVGTGGQIPYGYTF. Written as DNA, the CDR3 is TGTGCCAGCAGCCAAGTCGGGACAGGGGGGCAGATCCCCTATGGCTACACCTTC.

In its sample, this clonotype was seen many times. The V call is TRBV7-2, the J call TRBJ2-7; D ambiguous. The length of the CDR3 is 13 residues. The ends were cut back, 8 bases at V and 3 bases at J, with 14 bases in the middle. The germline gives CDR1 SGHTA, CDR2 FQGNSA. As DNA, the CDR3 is TGTGCCAGCCCCGAGACTGGTAACTACGAGCAGTACTTC. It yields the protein CASPETGNYEQYF. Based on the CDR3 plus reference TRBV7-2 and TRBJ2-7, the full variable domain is GAGVSQSPSNKVTEKGKDVELRCDPISGHTALYWYRQSLGQGLEFLIYFQGNSAPDKSGLPSDRFSAERTGGSVSTLTIQRTQQEDSAVYLCASPETGNYEQYFGPGTRLTVT.

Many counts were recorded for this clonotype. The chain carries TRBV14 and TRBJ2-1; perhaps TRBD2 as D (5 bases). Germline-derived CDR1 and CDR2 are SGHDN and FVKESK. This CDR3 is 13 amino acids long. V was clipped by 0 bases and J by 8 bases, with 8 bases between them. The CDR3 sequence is CASSQDPGDEQFF. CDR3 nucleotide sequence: TGTGCCAGCAGCCAAGATCCCGGGGATGAGCAGTTCTTC.

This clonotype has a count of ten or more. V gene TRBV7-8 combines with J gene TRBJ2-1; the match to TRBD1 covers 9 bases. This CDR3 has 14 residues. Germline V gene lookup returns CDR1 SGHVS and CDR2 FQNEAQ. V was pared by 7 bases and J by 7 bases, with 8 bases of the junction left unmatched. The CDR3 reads CASNRQGVWNEQFF. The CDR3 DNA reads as TGTGCCAGCAACCGACAGGGGGTGTGGAATGAGCAGTTCTTC.

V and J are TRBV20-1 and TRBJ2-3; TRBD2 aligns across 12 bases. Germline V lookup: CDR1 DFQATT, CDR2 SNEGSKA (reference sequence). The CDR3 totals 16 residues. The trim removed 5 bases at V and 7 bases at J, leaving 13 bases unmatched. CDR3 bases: TGCAGTGCTCCCCCACCTAGCGGGGGGGGGGTATATACGCAGTATTTT. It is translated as CSAPPPSGGGVYTQYF.

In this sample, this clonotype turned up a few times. The CDR3 region has the DNA TGTGCCAGCAGCGCACCCAACCTGGGAGAAGAGACCCAGTACTTC. Its translation is CASSAPNLGEETQYF. This chain uses TRBV5-5 with TRBJ2-5, with D perhaps TRBD2 (5 bases). Germline values: CDR1 SGHKS, CDR2 YYEKEE (reference sequence). V was cut by 4 bases and J by 3 bases, with 16 bases left in between. The CDR3 is 15 residues long.

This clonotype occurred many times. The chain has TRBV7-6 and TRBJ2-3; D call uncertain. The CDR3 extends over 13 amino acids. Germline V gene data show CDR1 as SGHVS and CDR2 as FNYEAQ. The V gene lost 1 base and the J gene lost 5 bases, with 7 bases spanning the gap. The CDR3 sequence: CASSLVLRDTQYF. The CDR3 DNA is TGTGCCAGCAGCTTAGTACTCCGAGATACGCAGTATTTT.

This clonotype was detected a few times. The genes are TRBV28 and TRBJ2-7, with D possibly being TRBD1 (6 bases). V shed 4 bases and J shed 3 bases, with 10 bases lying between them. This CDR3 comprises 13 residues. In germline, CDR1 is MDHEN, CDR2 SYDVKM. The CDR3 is CASSSWDNYEQYV. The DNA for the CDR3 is TGTGCCAGCAGTTCCTGGGACAACTACGAGCAGTACGTC.

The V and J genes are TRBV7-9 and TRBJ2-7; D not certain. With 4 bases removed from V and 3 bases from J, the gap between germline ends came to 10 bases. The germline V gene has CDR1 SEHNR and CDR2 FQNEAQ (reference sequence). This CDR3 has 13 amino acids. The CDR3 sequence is CASSSPSYYEQYF. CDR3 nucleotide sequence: TGTGCCAGCAGCTCCCCCTCCTACTACGAGCAGTACTTC.

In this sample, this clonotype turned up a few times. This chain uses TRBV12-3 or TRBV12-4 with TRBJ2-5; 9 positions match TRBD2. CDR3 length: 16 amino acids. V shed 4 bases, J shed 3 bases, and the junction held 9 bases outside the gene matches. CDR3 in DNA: TGTGCCAGCAGTTCATCCCAGAGGACTAGCGAAGAGACCCAGTACTTC. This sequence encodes CASSSSQRTSEETQYF.

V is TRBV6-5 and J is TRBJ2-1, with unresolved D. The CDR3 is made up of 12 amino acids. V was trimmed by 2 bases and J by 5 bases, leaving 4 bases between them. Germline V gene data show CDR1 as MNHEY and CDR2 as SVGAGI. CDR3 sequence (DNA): TGTGCCAGCAGTTACGATCACAATGAGCAGTTCTTC. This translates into CASSYDHNEQFF.

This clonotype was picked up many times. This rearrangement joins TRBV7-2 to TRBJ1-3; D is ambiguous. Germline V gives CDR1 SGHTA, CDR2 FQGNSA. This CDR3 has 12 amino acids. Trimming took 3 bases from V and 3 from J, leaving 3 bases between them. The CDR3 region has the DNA TGTGCCAGCAGCTTTCGTGGAAACACCATATATTTT. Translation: CASSFRGNTIYF. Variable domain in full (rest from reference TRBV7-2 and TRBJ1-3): GAGVSQSPSNKVTEKGKDVELRCDPISGHTALYWYRQSLGQGLEFLIYFQGNSAPDKSGLPSDRFSAERTGGSVSTLTIQRTQQEDSAVYLCASSFRGNTIYFGEGSWLTVV.

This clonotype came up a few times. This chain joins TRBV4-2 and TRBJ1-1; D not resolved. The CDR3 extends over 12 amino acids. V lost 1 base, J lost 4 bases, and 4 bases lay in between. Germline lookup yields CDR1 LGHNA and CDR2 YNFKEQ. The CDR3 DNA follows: TGTGCCAGCAGCCAAGTAGCCACTGAAGCTTTCTTT. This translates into CASSQVATEAFF.

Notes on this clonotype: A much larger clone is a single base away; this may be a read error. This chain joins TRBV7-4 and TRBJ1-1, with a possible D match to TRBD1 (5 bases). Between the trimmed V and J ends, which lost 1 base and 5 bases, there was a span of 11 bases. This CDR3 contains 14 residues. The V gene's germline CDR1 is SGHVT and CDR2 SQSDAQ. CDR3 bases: TGTGCCAGCAGCTTAGTGCGGGGACTGACTGAAGCTTTCTTT. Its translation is CASSLVRGLTEAFF.

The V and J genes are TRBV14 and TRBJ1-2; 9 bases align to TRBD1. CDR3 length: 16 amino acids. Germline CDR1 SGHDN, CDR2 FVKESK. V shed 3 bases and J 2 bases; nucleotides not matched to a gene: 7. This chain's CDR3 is CASSHPGQGPNYGYTF. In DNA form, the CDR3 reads TGTGCCAGCAGCCACCCTGGACAGGGGCCCAACTATGGCTACACCTTC.

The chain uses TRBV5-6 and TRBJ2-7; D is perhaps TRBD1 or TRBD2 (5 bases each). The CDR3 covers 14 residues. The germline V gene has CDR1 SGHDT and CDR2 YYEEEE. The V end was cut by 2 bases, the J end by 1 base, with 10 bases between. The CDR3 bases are TGTGCCAGCAGCTTCCGGGACGGGTCCTACGAGCAGTACTTC. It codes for CASSFRDGSYEQYF.

Written as DNA, the CDR3 is TGTGCCACAGGGACTCTCGCCCCCGAGCAGTACTTC. Its protein is CATGTLAPEQYF. The chain couples TRBV10-3 to TRBJ2-7; D is possibly TRBD2 (6 bases). The CDR3 is 12 amino acids. Germline V lookup: CDR1 ENHRY, CDR2 SYGVKD. The V gene lost 10 bases and the J gene lost 6 bases, with 16 bases spanning the gap.

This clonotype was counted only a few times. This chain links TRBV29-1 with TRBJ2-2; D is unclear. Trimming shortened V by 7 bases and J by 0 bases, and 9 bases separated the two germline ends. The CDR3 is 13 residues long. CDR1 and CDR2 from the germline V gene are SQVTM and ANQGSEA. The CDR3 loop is CSGDEANTGELFF. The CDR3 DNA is TGCAGCGGAGACGAGGCGAACACCGGGGAGCTGTTTTTT.

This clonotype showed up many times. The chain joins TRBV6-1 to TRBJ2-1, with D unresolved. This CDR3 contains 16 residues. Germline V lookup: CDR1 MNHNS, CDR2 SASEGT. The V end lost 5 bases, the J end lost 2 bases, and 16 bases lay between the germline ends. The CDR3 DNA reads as TGTGCCAGCAGTCCCTCAGACAAGGAAGCCTACAATGAGCAGTTCTTC. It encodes CASSPSDKEAYNEQFF.

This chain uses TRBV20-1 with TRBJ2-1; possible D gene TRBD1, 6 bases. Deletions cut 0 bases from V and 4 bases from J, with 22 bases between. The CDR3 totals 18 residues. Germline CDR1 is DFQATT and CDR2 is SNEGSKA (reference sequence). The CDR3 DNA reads TGCAGTGCTAGAGATCTTCATAGTCCCAGGGGAATATACAATGAGCAGTTCTTC. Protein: CSARDLHSPRGIYNEQFF.

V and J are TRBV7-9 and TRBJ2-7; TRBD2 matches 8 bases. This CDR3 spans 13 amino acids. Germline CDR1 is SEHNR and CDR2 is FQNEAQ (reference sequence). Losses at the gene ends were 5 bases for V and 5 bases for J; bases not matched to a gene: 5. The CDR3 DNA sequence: TGTGCCAGCAGCCGAGAGACTAGCGACGAGCAGTACTTC. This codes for CASSRETSDEQYF. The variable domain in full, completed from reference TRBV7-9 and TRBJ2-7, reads DTGVSQNPRHKITKRGQNVTFRCDPISEHNRLYWYRQTLGQGPEFLTYFQNEAQLEKSRLLSDRFSAERPKGSFSTLEIQRTEQGDSAMYLCASSRETSDEQYFGPGTRLTVT.

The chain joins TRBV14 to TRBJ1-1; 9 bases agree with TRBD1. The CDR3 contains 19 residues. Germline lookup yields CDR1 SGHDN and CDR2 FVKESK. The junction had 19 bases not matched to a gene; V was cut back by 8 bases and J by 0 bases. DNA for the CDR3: TGTGCCAGCCGCCGTTCATCCGGGACAGGGATATTAATGAACACTGAAGCTTTCTTT. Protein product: CASRRSSGTGILMNTEAFF.

The DNA of the CDR3 is TGCAGCGTTCCCCAGGGGAAGGGGTACAATGAGCAGTTCTTC. Residues: CSVPQGKGYNEQFF. The chain uses TRBV29-1 and TRBJ2-1; D perhaps matches TRBD1 (6 bases). CDR1 is SQVTM and CDR2 is ANQGSEA in the germline V gene. Trimming left V 5 bases short and J 4 bases short, with 15 bases between. The length of the CDR3 is 14 residues.

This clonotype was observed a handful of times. The CDR3 sequence is CSVGQGLNTEAFF. The CDR3 coding sequence is TGCAGCGTTGGACAGGGCTTGAACACTGAAGCTTTCTTT. The J gene is TRBJ1-1, the V gene TRBV29-1; 7 bases are a match to TRBD1. The length of the CDR3 is 13 residues. V lost 4 bases to trimming and J lost 0 bases; unmatched junction nucleotides: 2. CDR1 is SQVTM, CDR2 ANQGSEA, per germline.

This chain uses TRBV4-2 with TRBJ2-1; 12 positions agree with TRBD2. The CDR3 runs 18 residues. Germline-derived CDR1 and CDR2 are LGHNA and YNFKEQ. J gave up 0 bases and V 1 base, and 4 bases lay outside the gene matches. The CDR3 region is CASSQGLAGDLSYNEQFF. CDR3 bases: TGTGCCAGCAGCCAAGGACTAGCGGGGGACCTCTCCTACAATGAGCAGTTCTTC.

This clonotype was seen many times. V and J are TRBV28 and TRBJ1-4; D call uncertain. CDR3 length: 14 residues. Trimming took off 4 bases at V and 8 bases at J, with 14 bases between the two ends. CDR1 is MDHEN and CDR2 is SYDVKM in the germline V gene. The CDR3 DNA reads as TGTGCCAGCAGTTACATATCTCGAGAGGAAAAACTGTTTTTT. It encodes CASSYISREEKLFF.

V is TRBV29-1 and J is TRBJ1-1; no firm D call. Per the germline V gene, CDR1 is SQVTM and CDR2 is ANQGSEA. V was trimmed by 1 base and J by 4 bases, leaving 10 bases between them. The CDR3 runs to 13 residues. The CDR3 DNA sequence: TGCAGCGTTGAAGTCCCGGAATCCACTGAAGCTTTCTTT. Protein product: CSVEVPESTEAFF.